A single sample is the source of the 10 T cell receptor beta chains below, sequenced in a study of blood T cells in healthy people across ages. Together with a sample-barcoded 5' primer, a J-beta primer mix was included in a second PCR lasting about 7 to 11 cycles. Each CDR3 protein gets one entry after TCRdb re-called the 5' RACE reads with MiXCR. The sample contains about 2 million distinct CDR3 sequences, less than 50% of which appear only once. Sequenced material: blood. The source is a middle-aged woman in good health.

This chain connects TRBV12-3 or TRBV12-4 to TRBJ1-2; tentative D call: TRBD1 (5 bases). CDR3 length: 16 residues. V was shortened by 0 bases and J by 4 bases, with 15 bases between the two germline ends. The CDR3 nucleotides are TGTGCCAGCAGTTTAGCGCTTGGGGCAGAATCCTATGGCTACACCTTC. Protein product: CASSLALGAESYGYTF.

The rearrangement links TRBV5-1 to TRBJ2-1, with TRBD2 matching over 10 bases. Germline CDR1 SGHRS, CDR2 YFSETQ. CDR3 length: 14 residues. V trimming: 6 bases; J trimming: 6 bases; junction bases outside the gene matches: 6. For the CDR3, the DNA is TGCGCCAGCACTAAGAGCGGGGGGGGCAATGAGCAGTTCTTC. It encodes CASTKSGGGNEQFF.

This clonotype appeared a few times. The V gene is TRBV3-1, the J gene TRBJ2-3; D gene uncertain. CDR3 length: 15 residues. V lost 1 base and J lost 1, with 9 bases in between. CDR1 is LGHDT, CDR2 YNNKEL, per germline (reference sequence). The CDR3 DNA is TGTGCCAGCAGCCAAGCGGCAGGCCGCACAGATACGCAGTATTTT. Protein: CASSQAAGRTDTQYF.

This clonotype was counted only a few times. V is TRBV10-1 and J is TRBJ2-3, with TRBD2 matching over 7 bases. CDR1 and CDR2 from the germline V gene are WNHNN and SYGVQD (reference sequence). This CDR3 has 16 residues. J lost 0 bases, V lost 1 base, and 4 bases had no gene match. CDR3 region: CASSELPAGSTDTQYF. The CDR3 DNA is TGCGCCAGCAGTGAGTTGCCAGCGGGAAGCACAGATACGCAGTATTTT.

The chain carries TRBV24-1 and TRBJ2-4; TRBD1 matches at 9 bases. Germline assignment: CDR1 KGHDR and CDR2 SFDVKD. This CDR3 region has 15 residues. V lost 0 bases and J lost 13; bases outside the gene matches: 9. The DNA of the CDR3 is TGTGCCACCAGTGATTTGGGACAGGGGATGATGGGCCAGTACTTC. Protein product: CATSDLGQGMMGQYF.

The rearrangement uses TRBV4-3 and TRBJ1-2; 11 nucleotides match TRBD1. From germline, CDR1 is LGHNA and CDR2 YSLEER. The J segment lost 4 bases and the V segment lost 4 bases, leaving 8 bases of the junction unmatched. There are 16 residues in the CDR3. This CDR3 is CASSLDGQGASYGYTF. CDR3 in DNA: TGCGCCAGCAGCCTCGACGGACAGGGGGCTAGCTATGGCTACACCTTC.

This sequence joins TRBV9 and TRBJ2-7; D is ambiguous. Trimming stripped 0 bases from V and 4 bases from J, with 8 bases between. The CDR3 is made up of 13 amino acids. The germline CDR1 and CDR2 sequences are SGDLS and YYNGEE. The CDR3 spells CASSVGWWYEQYF. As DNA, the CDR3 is TGTGCCAGCAGCGTAGGGTGGTGGTACGAGCAGTACTTC.

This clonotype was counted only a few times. The CDR3 coding sequence is TGTGCCAGCAGCCGGACTAGCCTTGAGCAGTTCTTC. This sequence encodes CASSRTSLEQFF. This sequence joins TRBV7-2 and TRBJ2-1, with 8 bases aligning to TRBD2. With 5 bases clipped from V and 9 bases from J, the junction kept 3 bases outside the gene matches. Germline CDR1 is SGHTA and CDR2 is FQGNSA. The CDR3 is 12 amino acids.

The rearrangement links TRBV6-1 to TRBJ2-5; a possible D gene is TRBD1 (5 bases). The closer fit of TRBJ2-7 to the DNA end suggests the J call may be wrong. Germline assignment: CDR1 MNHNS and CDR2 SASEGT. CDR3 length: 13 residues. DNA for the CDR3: TGTGCCAACAGAATCGACAGTGTGGACGAGCAGTACTTC. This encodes CANRIDSVDEQYF.

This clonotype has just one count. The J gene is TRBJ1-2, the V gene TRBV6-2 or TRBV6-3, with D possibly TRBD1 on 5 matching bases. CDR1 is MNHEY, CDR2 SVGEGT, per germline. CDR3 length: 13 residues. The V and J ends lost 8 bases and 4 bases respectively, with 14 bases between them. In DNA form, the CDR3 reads TGTGCCAGCGGCCAGCAGGGTCGCTATGGCTACACCTTC. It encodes CASGQQGRYGYTF.